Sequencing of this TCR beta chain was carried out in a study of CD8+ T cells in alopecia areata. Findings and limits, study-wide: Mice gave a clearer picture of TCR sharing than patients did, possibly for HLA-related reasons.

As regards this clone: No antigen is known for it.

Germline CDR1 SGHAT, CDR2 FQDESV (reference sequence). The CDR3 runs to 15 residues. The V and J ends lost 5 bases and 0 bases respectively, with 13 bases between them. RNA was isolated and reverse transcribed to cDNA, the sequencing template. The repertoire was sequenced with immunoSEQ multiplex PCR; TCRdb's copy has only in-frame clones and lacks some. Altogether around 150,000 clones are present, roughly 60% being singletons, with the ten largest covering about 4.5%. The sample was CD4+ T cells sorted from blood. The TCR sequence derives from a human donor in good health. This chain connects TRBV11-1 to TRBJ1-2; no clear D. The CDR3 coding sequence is TGTGCCAGCAGCCCCGACCTGCGAACTAACTATGGCTACACCTTC. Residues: CASSPDLRTNYGYTF.